This TCR beta chain was sequenced during a study of blood T cells in healthy people across ages. Trimming at V came to 1 base and at J to 4 bases, leaving 10 bases not matched to a gene. CDR3 length equals 16 residues. In germline, CDR1 is DFQATT, CDR2 SNEGSKA (reference sequence). Using a J-beta primer mix together with a sample-barcoded 5' primer, a second PCR was run for roughly 6 to 12 cycles. TCRdb independently ran MiXCR on the 5' RACE reads; one entry per CDR3 protein. The table shows over 1.5 million distinct CDR3 sequences, with less than 50% occurring only once. For every donor, a draw yielded roughly 10 milliliters of peripheral blood.

The TCR was taken from a woman aged 40-49 years in good health. The sequencing sample was made of blood. J is TRBJ2-5 and V is TRBV20-1; TRBD2 agrees at 9 bases. CDR3 DNA: TGCAGTGCTAGAGGGTCCCAGCGGGGGGTAGGAGAGACCCAGTACTTC. It is translated as CSARGSQRGVGETQYF.